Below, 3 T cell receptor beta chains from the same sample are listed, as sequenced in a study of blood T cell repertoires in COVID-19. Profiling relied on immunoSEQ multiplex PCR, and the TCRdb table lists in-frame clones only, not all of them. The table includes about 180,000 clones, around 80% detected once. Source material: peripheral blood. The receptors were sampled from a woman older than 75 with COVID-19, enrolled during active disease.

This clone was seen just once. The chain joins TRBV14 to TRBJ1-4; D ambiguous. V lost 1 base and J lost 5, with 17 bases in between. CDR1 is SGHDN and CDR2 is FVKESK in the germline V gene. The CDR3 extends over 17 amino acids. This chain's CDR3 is CASSQVGGMATNEKLFF. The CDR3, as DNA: TGTGCCAGCAGCCAAGTCGGAGGTATGGCTACGAATGAAAAACTGTTTTTT.

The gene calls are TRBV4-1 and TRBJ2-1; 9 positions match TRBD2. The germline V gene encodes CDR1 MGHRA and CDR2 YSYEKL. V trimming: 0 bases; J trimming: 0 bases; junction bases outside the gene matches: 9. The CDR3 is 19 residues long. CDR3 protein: CASSQDRDLAGPSYNEQFF. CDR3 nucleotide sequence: TGCGCCAGCAGCCAAGATAGGGACCTAGCGGGGCCCTCCTACAATGAGCAGTTCTTC.

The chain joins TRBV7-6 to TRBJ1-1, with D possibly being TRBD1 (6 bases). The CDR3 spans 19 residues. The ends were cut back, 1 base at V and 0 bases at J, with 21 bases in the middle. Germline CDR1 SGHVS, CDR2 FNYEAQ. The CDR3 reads CASSLGEGEQGPMNTEAFF. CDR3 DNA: TGTGCCAGCAGCTTAGGAGAAGGGGAACAGGGCCCCATGAACACTGAAGCTTTCTTT.